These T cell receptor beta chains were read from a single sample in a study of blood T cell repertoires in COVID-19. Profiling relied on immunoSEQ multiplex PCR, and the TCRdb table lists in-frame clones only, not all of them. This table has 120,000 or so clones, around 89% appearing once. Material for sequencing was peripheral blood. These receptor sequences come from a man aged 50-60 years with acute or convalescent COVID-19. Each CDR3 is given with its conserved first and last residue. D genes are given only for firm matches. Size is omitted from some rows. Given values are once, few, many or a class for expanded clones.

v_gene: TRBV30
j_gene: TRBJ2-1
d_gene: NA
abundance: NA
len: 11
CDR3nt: TGTGCCTGGAGTTCGTTAGATGAGCAGTTCTTC
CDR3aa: CAWSSLDEQFF

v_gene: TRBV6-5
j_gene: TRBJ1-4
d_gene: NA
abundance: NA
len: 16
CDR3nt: TGTGCCAGCAGTTACGACATTTACTCTGCTAATGAAAAACTGTTTTTT
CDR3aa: CASSYDIYSANEKLFF

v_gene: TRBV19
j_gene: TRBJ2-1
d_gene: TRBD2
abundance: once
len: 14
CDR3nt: TGTGCCAGTGCTAGCGGGAGGTCCTACAATGAGCAGTTCTTC
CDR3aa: CASASGRSYNEQFF

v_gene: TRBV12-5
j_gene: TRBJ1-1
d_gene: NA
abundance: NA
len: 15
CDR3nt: TGTGCTAGTGGTTTGTTTAACCCCCGGGGCACTGAAGCTTTCTTT
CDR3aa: CASGLFNPRGTEAFF

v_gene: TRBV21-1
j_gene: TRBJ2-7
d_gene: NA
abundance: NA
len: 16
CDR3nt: TGTGCCAGCAGCAAACCTGGGGGACAGGGGGTACACGAGCAGTACTTC
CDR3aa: CASSKPGGQGVHEQYF

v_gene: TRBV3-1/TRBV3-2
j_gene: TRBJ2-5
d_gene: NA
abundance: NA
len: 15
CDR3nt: TGTGCCAGCAGCCCCCACACAGGGACCCAAGAGACCCAGTACTTC
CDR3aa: CASSPHTGTQETQYF

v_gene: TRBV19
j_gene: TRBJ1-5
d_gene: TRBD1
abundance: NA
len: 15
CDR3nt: TGTGCCAGTAGTATAGGGGGACAGCCCAATCAGCCCCAGCATTTT
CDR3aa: CASSIGGQPNQPQHF

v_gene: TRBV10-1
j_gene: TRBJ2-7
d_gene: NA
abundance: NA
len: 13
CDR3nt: TGCGCCAGCAGCGGGGACTTAATACGGCAGCAGTACTTC
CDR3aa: CASSGDLIRQQYF

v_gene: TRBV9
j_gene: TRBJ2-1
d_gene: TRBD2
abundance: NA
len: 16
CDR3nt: TGTGCCAGCAGCGTCCTGACTAGCGGAGCTTACAATGAGCAGTTCTTC
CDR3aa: CASSVLTSGAYNEQFF

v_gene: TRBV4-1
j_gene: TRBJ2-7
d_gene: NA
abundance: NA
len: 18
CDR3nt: TGCGCCAGCAGCCAAGATCCCAGGACTACCTGGAGCTCCTACGAGCAGTACTTC
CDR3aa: CASSQDPRTTWSSYEQYF

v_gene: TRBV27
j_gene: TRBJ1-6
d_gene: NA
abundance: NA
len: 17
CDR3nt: TGTGCCAGCAGTTCCACCCGGGACGCGGGGTATAATTCACCCCTCCACTTT
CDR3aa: CASSSTRDAGYNSPLHF

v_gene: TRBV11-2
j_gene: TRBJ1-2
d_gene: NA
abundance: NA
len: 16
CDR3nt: TGTGCCAGCAGCTTAGGGGAAGGTCGGAGGGGCTATGGCTACACCTTC
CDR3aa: CASSLGEGRRGYGYTF

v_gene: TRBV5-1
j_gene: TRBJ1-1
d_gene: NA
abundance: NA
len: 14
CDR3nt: TGCGCCAGCGGGACTTCCGGTTTCAACACTGAAGCTTTCTTT
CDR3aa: CASGTSGFNTEAFF

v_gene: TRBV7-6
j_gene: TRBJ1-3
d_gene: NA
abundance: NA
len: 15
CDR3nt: TGTGCCAGCAGCTTAGGGTCAGGGTCCGGAAACACCATATATTTT
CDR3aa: CASSLGSGSGNTIYF

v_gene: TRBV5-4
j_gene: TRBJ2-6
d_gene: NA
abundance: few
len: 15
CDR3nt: TGTGCCAGCAGCTTACAGGGTCCTGGGGCCAACGTCCTGACTTTC
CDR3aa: CASSLQGPGANVLTF

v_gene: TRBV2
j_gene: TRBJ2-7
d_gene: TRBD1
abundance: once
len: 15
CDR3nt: TGTGCCAGCAGTAGCGCGACAGGGCCCCCCTACGAGCAGTACTTC
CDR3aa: CASSSATGPPYEQYF

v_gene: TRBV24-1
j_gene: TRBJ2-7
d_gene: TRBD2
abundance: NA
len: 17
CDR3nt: TGTGCCACCAGTGATTTAAAGAGACTAGCGGGAGTTGACGAGCAGTACTTC
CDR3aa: CATSDLKRLAGVDEQYF

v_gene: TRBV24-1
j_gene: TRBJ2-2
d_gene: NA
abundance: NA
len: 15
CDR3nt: TGTGCCACCAGTGACCCGGGACATTACACCGGGGAGCTGTTTTTT
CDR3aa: CATSDPGHYTGELFF

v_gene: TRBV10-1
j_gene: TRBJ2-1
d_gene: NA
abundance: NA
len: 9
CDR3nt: TGCGCCAGCTCAAATGAGCAGTTCTTC
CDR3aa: CASSNEQFF

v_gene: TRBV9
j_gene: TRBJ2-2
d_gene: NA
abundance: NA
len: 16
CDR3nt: TGTGCCAGCAGCCCGAGGGGGGGCGCGAACACCGGGGAGCTGTTTTTT
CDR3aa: CASSPRGGANTGELFF

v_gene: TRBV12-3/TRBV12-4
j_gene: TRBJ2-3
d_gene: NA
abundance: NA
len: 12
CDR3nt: TGTGCCAGCAGCCCTAGCACAGATACGCAGTATTTT
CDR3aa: CASSPSTDTQYF

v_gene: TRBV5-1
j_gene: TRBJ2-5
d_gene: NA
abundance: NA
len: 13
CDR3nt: TGCGCCAGCACCAGCGGAGCCCAAGAGACCCAGTACTTC
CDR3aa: CASTSGAQETQYF

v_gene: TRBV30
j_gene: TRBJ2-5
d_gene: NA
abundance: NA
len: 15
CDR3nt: TGTGCCTGGAGTGTACGGCAGGCGCACCAAGAGACCCAGTACTTC
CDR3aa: CAWSVRQAHQETQYF

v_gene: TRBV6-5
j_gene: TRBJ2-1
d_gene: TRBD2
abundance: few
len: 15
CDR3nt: TGTGCCAGCATACTACTAGCGGGATCCTACAATGAGCAGTTCTTC
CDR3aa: CASILLAGSYNEQFF

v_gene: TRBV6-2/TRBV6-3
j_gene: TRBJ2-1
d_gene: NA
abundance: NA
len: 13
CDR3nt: TGTGCCAGCAGTACCCGCAGGTGGGATGAGCAGTTCTTC
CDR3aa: CASSTRRWDEQFF

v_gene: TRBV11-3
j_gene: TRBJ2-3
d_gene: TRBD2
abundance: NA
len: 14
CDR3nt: TGTGCCAGCAACGAAGGCGGGAGGGGAGATACGCAGTATTTT
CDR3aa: CASNEGGRGDTQYF

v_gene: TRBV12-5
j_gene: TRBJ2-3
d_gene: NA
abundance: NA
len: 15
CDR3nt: TGTGCTAGTGGTTTGGGGGGCGGCAGCACAGATACGCAGTATTTT
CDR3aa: CASGLGGGSTDTQYF

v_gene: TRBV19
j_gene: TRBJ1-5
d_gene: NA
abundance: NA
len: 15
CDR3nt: TGTGCCAGTAGTATAGGCAGTTATAGCAATCAGCCCCAGCATTTT
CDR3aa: CASSIGSYSNQPQHF

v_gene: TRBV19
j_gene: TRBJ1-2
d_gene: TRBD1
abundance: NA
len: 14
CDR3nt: TGTGCCAGTAGTTCCGGGACAGGTATTTTAGGCTACACCTTC
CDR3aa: CASSSGTGILGYTF

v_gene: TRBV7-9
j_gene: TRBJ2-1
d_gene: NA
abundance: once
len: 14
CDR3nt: TGTGCCCTGGTGGGCTCGCAGGGTTACAATGAGCAGTTCTTC
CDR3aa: CALVGSQGYNEQFF

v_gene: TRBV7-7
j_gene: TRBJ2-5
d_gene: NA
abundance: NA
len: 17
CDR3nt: TGTGCCAGCAGCTTAGCGTCACCAGGGGATATATTAGAGACCCAGTACTTC
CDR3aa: CASSLASPGDILETQYF

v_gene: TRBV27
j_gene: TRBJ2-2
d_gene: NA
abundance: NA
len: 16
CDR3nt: TGTGCCAGCAGTTTATTTCCAGGGTTGGACACCGGGGAGCTGTTTTTT
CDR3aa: CASSLFPGLDTGELFF

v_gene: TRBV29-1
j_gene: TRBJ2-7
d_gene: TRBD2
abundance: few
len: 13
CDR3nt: TGCAGCGTACTAGCGGGGAGCTCCTACGAGCAGTACTTC
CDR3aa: CSVLAGSSYEQYF

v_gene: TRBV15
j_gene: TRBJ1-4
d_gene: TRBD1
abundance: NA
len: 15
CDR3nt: TGTGCCACCAGCAGAGATCGGACAGGGAATGAAAAACTGTTTTTT
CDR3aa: CATSRDRTGNEKLFF

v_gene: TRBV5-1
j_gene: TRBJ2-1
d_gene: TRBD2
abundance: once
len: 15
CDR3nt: TGCGCCAGCAGCTTACCACTAGCGGGAGGGGATGAGCAGTTCTTC
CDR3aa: CASSLPLAGGDEQFF

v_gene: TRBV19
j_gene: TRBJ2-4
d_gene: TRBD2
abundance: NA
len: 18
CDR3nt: TGTGCCAGTAGTAACAAGGGCCAACTAGCGTCCCAGCCAAACATTCAGTACTTC
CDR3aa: CASSNKGQLASQPNIQYF

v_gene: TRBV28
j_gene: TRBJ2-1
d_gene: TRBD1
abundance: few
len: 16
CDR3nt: TGTGCCAGCAGTTCTGACAGGGGCCTCTCCTACAATGAGCAGTTCTTC
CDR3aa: CASSSDRGLSYNEQFF

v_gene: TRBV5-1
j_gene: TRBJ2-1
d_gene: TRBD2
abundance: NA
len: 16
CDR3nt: TGCGCCAGCAGCCACACTAGCGGGAGGGATTACAATGAGCAGTTCTTC
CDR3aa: CASSHTSGRDYNEQFF

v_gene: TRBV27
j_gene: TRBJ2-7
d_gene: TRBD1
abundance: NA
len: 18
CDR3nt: TGTGCCAGCAGTCCATCCGGGACAGGGAGGGGTGGGTCCTACGAGCAGTACTTC
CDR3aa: CASSPSGTGRGGSYEQYF

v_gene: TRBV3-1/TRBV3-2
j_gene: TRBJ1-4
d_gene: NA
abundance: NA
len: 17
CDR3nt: TGTGCCAGCAGCCAAGACCGGACAGTCACAACTAATGAAAAACTGTTTTTT
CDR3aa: CASSQDRTVTTNEKLFF